This T cell receptor (beta chain) came from a study of T cells after yellow fever vaccination. General study results and limits: After the booster, over 95% of CD4 and about nine tenths of CD8 primary-response clones were re-detected.

CDR1 and CDR2 from the germline V gene are DFQATT and SNEGSKA (reference sequence). CDR3 size: 15 residues. Germline trimming cut 1 base from V and 5 bases from J; bases unmatched to any gene: 5. In making TCR cDNA, 5'RACE template switching added a universal primer site and UMIs to it. TCRdb recomputed calls from the 5' RACE reads with MiXCR, one row per CDR3 protein. The table lists fewer than 650,000 distinct CDR3 sequences, just over 20% of them singletons. In regard to this clonotype: Its antigen is undetermined.

Specimen: PBMCs, collected 20 to 25 days after the first yellow fever vaccination. The sequence was collected from a man between 18 and 35 years old who received the YFV17D yellow fever vaccine. J is TRBJ2-7 and V is TRBV20-1, with TRBD2 matching over 13 bases. CDR3 sequence reads: CSARVTSGGVNEQYF. The CDR3 bases are TGCAGTGCTAGAGTAACTAGCGGGGGGGTAAACGAGCAGTACTTC.